The 6 T cell receptor beta chains presented below share a single source sample, sequenced in a study of beta chain features in type 1 diabetes listed by TCRdb under 2018. Library generation was performed with the immunoSEQ multiplex PCR assay. The High Capacity cDNA Reverse Transcription Kit was used to reverse transcribe all of the isolated RNA, meaning that expressed TCRB transcripts were what got sequenced. This immuneACCESS table, as held by TCRdb, lists in-frame sequences with V and J called but not all clones. Of the missing ones, under half trace to an unresolved V gene in checked studies; the others have no known cause. This sample is represented by about 650,000 clones; around 12% of them were singletons. The ten largest clones represent roughly 0.12% of the sample. What the work shows at the level of the full study, not this receptor alone: A moderate but significant shortening of TCRB CDR3 length was observed in type 1 diabetes patients in all four CD4+ subsets.

No antigen is known for these receptors. The sample taken for sequencing was naive CD4+ T cells from blood. Per the publication, the cell subset or site label means: true naive CD4+ T cells. The receptor source for this set is a young man with type 1 diabetes.

CDR3 DNA: TGCGCCAGCAGCACATCTATCCTCGGCGGGGGTTCCTACACAGATACGCAGTATTTT. This gives the protein CASSTSILGGGSYTDTQYF. V is TRBV5-1 and J is TRBJ2-3, with 7 bases aligning to TRBD2. V trimming: 4 bases; J trimming: 2 bases; junction bases outside the gene matches: 19. Germline assignment: CDR1 SGHRS and CDR2 YFSETQ. This CDR3 has 19 residues.

This chain joins TRBV5-1 and TRBJ2-5, with 9 bases that match TRBD1. This CDR3 is 14 amino acids long. J was trimmed by 4 bases and V by 4 bases; bases with no gene match: 5. Germline-derived CDR1 and CDR2 are SGHRS and YFSETQ. CDR3 sequence: CASSVGQGRETQYF. CDR3 DNA sequence: TGCGCCAGCAGCGTGGGACAGGGAAGAGAGACCCAGTACTTC.

This clone came up a few times. The rearrangement links TRBV5-4 to TRBJ2-5; TRBD2 matches at 12 bases. The junction had 6 bases not matched to a gene; V was cut back by 4 bases and J by 5 bases. CDR3 size: 15 residues. CDR1 SGHNT and CDR2 YYREEE come from the germline V gene (reference sequence). CDR3 bases: TGTGCCAGCAGCCGTTCGACTAGCGGGGGTGAGACCCAGTACTTC. Residues: CASSRSTSGGETQYF. The full variable domain, completed using reference TRBV5-4 and TRBJ2-5, is ETGVTQSPTHLIKTRGQQVTLRCSSQSGHNTVSWYQQALGQGPQFIFQYYREEENGRGNFPPRFSGLQFPNYSSELNVNALELDDSALYLCASSRSTSGGETQYFGPGTRLLVL.

This chain connects TRBV5-1 to TRBJ1-1, with unresolved D. The V end lost 4 bases, the J end lost 0 bases, and 16 bases lay between the germline ends. Germline CDR1 reads SGHRS; CDR2 reads YFSETQ. This CDR3 comprises 16 residues. The CDR3 coding sequence is TGCGCCAGCAGCCGGGGATCGGGTGGGATGAACACTGAAGCTTTCTTT. Protein: CASSRGSGGMNTEAFF.

This clone was seen a few times. V and J are TRBV28 and TRBJ1-2; TRBD1 might be the D (5 bases). Trimming stripped 6 bases from V and 4 bases from J, with 12 bases between. The germline V gene encodes CDR1 MDHEN and CDR2 SYDVKM. This CDR3 spans 13 amino acids. The CDR3 region has the DNA TGTGCCAGCAGCCAGGGAAGAAGCTATGGCTACACCTTC. This gives the protein CASSQGRSYGYTF.

There are a few counts of this clone. The chain is built from TRBV6-6 and TRBJ1-2, with D possibly matching TRBD1 (5 bases). The germline V and J ends were trimmed by 2 bases and 8 bases, with 9 bases remaining between them. Germline V gene lookup returns CDR1 MNHNY and CDR2 SVGAGI (reference sequence). The CDR3 contains 12 residues. CDR3 DNA sequence: TGTGCCAGCAGTTACACCAGGGTCGGCTACACCTTC. Translated: CASSYTRVGYTF.